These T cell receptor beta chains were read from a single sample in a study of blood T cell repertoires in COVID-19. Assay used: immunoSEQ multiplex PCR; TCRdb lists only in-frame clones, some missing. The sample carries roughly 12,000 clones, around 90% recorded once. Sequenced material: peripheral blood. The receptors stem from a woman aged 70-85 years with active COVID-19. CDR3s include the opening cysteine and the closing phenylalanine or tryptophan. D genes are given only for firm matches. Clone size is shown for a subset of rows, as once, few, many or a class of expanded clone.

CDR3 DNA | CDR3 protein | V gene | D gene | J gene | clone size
TGCAGCGTAACCCGGACTAGCGGCACAGATACGCAGTATTTT | CSVTRTSGTDTQYF | TRBV29-1 | TRBD2 | TRBJ2-3 | NA
TGTGCCAGCGAGGGGAGGACTGAAGCTTTCTTT | CASEGRTEAFF | TRBV7-9 | NA | TRBJ1-1 | once
TGCAGCGTTGAGGTTTGGGACAGCTCCTACAATGAGCAGTTCTTC | CSVEVWDSSYNEQFF | TRBV29-1 | TRBD1 | TRBJ2-1 | hyperexpanded
TGTGCCAGCAGTTACCGGACTAGCGGGAGCCCTACGGAGCAGTACTTC | CASSYRTSGSPTEQYF | TRBV6-2/TRBV6-3 | TRBD2 | TRBJ2-7 | NA
TGCGCCAGCAGCCAAGTTACTACAGGGGTTGGGGCCAACGTCCTGACTTTC | CASSQVTTGVGANVLTF | TRBV4-3 | TRBD1 | TRBJ2-6 | NA
TGTGCCAGCAGTACTTCTCAGAACACTGAAGCTTTCTTT | CASSTSQNTEAFF | TRBV12-3/TRBV12-4 | NA | TRBJ1-1 | NA
TGTGCCAGCAGTGAATTTGCAGGGGAGAGTTCACCCCTCCACTTT | CASSEFAGESSPLHF | TRBV25-1 | NA | TRBJ1-6 | NA
TGTGCCAGCAGTTTACTAGGACAGGAGAACTATGGCTACACCTTC | CASSLLGQENYGYTF | TRBV28 | TRBD1 | TRBJ1-2 | NA
TGTGCCAGCAGCCGGACTAGCGGGGGGAACCGTCGGGCAGATACGCAGTATTTT | CASSRTSGGNRRADTQYF | TRBV7-2 | TRBD2 | TRBJ2-3 | NA
TGTGCCAGCAGTGAAGGGGGGACTATATCGTACCAAGAGACCCAGTACTTC | CASSEGGTISYQETQYF | TRBV2 | TRBD2 | TRBJ2-5 | NA
TGTGCCAGCAGCCTCGACAGGGGAAGGTATGAGGAGACCCAGTACTTC | CASSLDRGRYEETQYF | TRBV11-2 | TRBD1 | TRBJ2-5 | NA